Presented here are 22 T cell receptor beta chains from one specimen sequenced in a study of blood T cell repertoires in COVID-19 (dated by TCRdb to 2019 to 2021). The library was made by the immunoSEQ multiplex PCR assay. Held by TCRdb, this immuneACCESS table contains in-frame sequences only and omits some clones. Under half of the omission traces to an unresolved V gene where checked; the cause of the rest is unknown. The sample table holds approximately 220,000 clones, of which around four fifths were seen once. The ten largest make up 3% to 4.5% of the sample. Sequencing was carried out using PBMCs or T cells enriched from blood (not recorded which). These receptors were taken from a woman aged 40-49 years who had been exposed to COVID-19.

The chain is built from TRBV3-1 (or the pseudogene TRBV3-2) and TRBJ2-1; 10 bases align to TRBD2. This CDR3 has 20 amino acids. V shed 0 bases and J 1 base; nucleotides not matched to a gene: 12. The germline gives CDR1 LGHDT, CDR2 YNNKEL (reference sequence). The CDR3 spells CASSQDRERGGHGSYNEQFF. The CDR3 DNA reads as TGTGCCAGCAGCCAAGATCGGGAGCGGGGGGGCCATGGTTCCTACAATGAGCAGTTCTTC.

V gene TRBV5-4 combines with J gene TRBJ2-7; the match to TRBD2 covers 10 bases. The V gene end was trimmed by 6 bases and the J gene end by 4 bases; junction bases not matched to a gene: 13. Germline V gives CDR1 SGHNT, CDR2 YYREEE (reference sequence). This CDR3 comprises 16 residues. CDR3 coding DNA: TGTGCCAGCACCCCTGGAGCGGGGGGGCTAGGGTACGAGCAGTACTTC. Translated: CASTPGAGGLGYEQYF.

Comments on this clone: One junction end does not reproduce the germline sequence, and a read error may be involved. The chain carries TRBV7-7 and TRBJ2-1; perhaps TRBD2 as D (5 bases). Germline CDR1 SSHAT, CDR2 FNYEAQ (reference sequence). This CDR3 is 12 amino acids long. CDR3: CASSDSRDEQFF. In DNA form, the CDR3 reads TGTGCTAGCAGCGACTCGCGGGATGAGCAGTTCTTC.

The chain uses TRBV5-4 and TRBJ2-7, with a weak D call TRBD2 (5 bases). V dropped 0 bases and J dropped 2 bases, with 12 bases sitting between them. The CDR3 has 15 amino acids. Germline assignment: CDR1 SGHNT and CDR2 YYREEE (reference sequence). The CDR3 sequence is CASSLGFERPYEQYF. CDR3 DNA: TGTGCCAGCAGCTTGGGGTTCGAGCGGCCCTACGAGCAGTACTTC.

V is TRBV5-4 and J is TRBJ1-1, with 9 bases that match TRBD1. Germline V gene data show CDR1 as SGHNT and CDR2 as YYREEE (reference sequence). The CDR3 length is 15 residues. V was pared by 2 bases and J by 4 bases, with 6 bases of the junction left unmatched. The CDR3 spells CASSFTGGAGTEAFF. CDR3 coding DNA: TGTGCCAGCAGCTTCACAGGGGGCGCGGGCACTGAAGCTTTCTTT.

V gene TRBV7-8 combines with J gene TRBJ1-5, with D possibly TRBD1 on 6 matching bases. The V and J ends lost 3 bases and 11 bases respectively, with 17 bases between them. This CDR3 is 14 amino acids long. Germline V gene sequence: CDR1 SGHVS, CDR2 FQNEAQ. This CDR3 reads CASSLEGGGLAQHF. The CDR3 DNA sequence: TGTGCCAGCAGCTTGGAAGGGGGGGGGTTGGCCCAGCATTTT.

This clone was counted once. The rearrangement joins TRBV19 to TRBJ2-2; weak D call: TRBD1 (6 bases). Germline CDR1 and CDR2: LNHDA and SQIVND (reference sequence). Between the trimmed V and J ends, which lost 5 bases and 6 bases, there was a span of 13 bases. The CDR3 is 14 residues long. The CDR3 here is CASSPGRQAGELFF. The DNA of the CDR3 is TGTGCCAGTAGTCCCGGTCGACAGGCCGGGGAGCTGTTTTTT.

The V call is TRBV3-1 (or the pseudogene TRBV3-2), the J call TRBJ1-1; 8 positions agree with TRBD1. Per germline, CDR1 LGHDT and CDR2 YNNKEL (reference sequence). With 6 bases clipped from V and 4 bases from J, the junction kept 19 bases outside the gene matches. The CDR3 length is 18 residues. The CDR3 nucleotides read TGTGCCAGCAGGGACACCTTGAGGCAGGGGGCCCGTGGCACTGAAGCTTTCTTT. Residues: CASRDTLRQGARGTEAFF.

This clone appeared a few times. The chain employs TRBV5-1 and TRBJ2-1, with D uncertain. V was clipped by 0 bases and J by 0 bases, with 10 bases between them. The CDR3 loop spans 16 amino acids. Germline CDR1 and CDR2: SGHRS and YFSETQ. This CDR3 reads CASSLAGMNSYNEQFF. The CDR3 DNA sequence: TGCGCCAGCAGCTTGGCGGGTATGAACTCCTACAATGAGCAGTTCTTC.

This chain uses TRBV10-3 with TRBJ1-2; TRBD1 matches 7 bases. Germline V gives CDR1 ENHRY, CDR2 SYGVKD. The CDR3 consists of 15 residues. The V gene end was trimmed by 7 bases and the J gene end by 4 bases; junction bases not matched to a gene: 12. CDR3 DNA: TGTGCCATCAACGAAGACAGGGTGTATGGCTATGGCTACACCTTC. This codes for CAINEDRVYGYGYTF.

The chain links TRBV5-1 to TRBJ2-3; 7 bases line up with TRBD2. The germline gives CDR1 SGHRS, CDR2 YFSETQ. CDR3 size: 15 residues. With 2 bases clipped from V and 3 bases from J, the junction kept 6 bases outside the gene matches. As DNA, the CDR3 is TGCGCCAGCAGCTTTCGAGGACTAGTAACAGATACGCAGTATTTT. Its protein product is CASSFRGLVTDTQYF. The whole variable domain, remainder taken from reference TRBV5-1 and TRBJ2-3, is KAGVTQTPRYLIKTRGQQVTLSCSPISGHRSVSWYQQTPGQGLQFLFEYFSETQRNKGNFPGRFSGRQFSNSRSEMNVSTLELGDSALYLCASSFRGLVTDTQYFGPGTRLTVL.

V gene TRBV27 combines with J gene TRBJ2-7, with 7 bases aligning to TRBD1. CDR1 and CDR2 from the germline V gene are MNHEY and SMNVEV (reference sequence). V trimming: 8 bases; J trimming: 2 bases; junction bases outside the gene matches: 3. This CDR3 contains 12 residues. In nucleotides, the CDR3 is TGTGCCAGCCCGGGACAGACCTACGAGCAGTACTTC. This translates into CASPGQTYEQYF.

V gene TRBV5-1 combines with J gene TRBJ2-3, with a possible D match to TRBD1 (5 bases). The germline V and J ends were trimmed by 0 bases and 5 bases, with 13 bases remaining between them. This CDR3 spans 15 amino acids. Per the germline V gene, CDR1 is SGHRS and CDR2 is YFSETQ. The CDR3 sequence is CASSLGGPDRDTQYF. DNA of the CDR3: TGCGCCAGCAGCTTGGGGGGCCCAGACAGAGATACGCAGTATTTT.

The CDR3 loop reads CASSGPNIGGDTQYF. The CDR3 bases are TGTGCCAGCAGCGGTCCTAACATCGGGGGAGATACGCAGTATTTT. The chain recombines TRBV9 with TRBJ2-3; D is perhaps TRBD2 (6 bases). The CDR3 totals 15 residues. Trimming cost V 3 bases and J 5 bases, with 16 bases left between them. Germline CDR1 reads SGDLS; CDR2 reads YYNGEE.

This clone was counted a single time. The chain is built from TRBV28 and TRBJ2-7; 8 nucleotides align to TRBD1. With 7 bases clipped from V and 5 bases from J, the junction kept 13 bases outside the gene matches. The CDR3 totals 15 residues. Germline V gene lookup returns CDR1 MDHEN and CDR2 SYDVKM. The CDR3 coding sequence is TGTGCCAGCACCTCTCGTGGGACAGGACGAGACGAGCAGTACTTC. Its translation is CASTSRGTGRDEQYF.

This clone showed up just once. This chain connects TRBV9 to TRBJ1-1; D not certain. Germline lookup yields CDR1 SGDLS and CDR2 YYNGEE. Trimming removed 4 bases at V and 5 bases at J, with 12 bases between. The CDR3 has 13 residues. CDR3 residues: CASSSEAGTEAFF. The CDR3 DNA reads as TGTGCCAGCAGCTCCGAGGCGGGTACTGAAGCTTTCTTT.

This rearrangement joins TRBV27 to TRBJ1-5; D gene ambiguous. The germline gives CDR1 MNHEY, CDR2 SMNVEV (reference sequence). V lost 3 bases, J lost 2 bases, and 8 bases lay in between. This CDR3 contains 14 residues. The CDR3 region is CASSLEMGNQPQHF. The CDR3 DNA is TGTGCCAGCAGTTTGGAGATGGGCAATCAGCCCCAGCATTTT.

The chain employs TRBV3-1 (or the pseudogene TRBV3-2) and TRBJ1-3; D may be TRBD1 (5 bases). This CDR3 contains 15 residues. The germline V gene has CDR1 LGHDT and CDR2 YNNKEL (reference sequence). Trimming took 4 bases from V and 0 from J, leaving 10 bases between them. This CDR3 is CASSPGGVSGNTIYF. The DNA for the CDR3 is TGTGCCAGCAGCCCGGGGGGGGTCTCTGGAAACACCATATATTTT.

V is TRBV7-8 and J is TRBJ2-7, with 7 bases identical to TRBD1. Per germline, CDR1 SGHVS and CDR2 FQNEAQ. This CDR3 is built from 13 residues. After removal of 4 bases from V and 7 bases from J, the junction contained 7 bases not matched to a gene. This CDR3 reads CASSWDRAREQYF. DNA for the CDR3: TGTGCCAGCAGCTGGGACAGAGCTAGAGAGCAGTACTTC.

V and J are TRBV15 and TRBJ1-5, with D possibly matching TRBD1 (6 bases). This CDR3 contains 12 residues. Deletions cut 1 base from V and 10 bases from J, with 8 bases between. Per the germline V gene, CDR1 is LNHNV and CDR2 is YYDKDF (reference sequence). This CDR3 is CATSRVGHPQHF. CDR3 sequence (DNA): TGTGCCACCAGCAGAGTGGGACACCCCCAGCATTTT.

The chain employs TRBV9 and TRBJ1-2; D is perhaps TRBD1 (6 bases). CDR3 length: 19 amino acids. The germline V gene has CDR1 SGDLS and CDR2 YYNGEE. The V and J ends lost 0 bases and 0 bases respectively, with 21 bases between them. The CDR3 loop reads CASSVAAETGVPTNYGYTF. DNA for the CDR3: TGTGCCAGCAGCGTAGCTGCCGAGACAGGTGTGCCTACTAACTATGGCTACACCTTC.

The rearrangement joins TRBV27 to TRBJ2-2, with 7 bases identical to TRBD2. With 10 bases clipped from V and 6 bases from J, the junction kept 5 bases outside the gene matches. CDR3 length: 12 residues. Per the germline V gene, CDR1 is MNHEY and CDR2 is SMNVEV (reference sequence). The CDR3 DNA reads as TGTGCCACCAAGGGAGGGGCCGGGGAGCTGTTTTTT. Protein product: CATKGGAGELFF.